A selection of T cell receptor beta chains follows, all from one sample in a study of blood T cells in healthy people across ages. TCRdb used MiXCR to reprocess the 5' RACE reads, holding one entry per CDR3 protein. The repertoire holds more than 700,000 distinct CDR3 sequences, with less than 60% as singletons. The sequencing input was blood. The origin of the receptors is an elderly man in good health. CDR3s include the opening cysteine and the closing phenylalanine or tryptophan. The order of the fields is V gene, CDR3 protein.

>TRBV6-6
CASSDPELAYNEQFF
>TRBV27
CASSYLSTDTQYF
>TRBV4-3
CASSQSGNRGEKLFF
>TRBV20-1
CSATGTGGPSNQPQHF
>TRBV28
CASSTTGLATDTQYF
>TRBV24-1
CATSRGNEQFF
>TRBV20-1
CSASARGQPQHF
>TRBV28
CVSSPPPASGREADTQYF
>TRBV19
CASSAPGEASSYNSPLHF
>TRBV7-2
CASSDIWTSGRAMSYEQYF
>TRBV6-5
CASSRKRGDNEQFF
>TRBV6-5
CASRGELGTDTQYF
>TRBV5-1
CASSLEWTNYGYTF
>TRBV25-1
CASSEQPQGASSYEQYF
>TRBV29-1
CSVGTGYYNEQFF
>TRBV29-1
CSVERQGATKNIQYF
>TRBV6-6
CASRRQGTEAFF
>TRBV29-1
CSVPGGDEQYF
>TRBV20-1
CSASWPTDTQYF
>TRBV27
CASSPGTSGRSEQFF
>TRBV4-1
CASSQEGPYNEQFF
>TRBV5-1
CASSLEAGASSPLHF
>TRBV7-8
CASSLATGVGGSNQPQHF
>TRBV6-6
CASRLRVGDNQPQHF
>TRBV20-1
CSARPTGGLYEQYF
>TRBV30
CAWTETRLGTDTQYF
>TRBV7-2
CASSLAQSSGQETQYF
>TRBV20-1
CSARDPRLGSNQPQHF
>TRBV6-6
CASTSGGKDTDTQYF
>TRBV2
CASSAGTVQETQYF
>TRBV18
CASSPGPLGKETQYF
>TRBV4-1
CASSQDPLGSYEQYF
>TRBV29-1
CSVVALARFQGEQYF
>TRBV24-1
CATSSASGSTDTQYF
>TRBV2
CASRYGAYEQYF
>TRBV7-8
CASSFGVGGTGQPQHF
>TRBV7-2
CASSLEWAAAYEQYF
>TRBV7-3
CASSLSPPGLALSSYNEQFF
>TRBV30
CAWSVTPRDYGYTF
>TRBV14
CASSQGRGEQYF
>TRBV7-2
CASSLGGWGARNEQFF
>TRBV5-5
CATQWGSGVSTGELFF
>TRBV6-1
CTTSGRALDTQYF
>TRBV28
CASSSQGAGRETQYF
>TRBV27
CASSPQREGDTQYF
>TRBV20-1
CSARAAGGLYEQYF
>TRBV7-2
CASSLRGRQSYEQYF
>TRBV18
CASSPRQGTQETQYF
>TRBV19
CASGHSDASYEQYF